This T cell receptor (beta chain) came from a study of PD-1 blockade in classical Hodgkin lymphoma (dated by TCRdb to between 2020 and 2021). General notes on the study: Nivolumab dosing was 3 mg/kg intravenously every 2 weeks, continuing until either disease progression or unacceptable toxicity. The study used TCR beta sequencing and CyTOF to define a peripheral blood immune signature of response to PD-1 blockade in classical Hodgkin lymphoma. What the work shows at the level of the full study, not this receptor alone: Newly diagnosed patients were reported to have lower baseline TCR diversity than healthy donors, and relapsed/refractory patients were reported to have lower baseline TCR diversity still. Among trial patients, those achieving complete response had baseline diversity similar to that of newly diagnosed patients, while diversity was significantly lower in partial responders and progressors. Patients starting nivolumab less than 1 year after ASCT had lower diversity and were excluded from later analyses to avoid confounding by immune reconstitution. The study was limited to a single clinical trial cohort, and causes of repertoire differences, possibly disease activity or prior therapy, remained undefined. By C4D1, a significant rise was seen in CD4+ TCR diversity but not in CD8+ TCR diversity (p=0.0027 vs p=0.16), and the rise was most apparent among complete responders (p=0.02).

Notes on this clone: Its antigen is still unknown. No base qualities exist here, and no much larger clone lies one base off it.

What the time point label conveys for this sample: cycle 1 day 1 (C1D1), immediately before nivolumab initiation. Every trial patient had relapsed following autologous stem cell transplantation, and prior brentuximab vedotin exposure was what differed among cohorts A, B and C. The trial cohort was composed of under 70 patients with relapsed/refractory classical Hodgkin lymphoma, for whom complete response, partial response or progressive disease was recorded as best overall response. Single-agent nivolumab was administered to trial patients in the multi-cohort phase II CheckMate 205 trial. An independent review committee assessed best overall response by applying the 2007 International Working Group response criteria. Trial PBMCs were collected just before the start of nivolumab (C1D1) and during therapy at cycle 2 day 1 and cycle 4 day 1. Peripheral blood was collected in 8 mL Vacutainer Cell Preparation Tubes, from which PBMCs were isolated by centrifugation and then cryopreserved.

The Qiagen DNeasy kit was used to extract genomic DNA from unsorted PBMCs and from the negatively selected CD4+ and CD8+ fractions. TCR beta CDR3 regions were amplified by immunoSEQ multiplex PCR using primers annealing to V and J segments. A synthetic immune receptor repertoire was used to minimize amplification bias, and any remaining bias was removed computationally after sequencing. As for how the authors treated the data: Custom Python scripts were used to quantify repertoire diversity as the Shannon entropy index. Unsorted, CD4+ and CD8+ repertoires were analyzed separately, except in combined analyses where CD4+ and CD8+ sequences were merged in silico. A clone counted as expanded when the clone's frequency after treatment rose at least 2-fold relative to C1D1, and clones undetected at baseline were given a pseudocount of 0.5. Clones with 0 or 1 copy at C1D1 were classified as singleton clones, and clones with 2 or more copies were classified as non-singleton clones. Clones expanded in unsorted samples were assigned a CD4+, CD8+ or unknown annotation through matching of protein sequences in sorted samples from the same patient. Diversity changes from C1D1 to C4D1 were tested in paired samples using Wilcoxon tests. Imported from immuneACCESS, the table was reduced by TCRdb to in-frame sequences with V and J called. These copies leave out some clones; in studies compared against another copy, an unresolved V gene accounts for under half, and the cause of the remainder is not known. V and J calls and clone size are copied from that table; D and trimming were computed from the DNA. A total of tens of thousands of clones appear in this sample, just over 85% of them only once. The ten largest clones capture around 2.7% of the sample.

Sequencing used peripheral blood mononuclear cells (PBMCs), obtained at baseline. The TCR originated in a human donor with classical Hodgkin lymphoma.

The DNA sequence reads TGCGCCAGCAGCTTGGGTGTGTCCCAATTGATCGATGAGCAGTTCTTC. It translates as CASSLGVSQLIDEQFF. This receptor chain uses TRBV5-1 and TRBJ2-1; no D gene is confidently identified. CDR1 SGHRS and CDR2 YFSETQ are derived from the germline V gene. A distance of 18 bases separates the germline ends of V and J, which lose 0 bases and 8 bases respectively. Including the terminal cysteine and phenylalanine, the CDR3 comprises 16 residues. Only the CDR3 part of the read is kept: 48 bases, read in frame from the first base.